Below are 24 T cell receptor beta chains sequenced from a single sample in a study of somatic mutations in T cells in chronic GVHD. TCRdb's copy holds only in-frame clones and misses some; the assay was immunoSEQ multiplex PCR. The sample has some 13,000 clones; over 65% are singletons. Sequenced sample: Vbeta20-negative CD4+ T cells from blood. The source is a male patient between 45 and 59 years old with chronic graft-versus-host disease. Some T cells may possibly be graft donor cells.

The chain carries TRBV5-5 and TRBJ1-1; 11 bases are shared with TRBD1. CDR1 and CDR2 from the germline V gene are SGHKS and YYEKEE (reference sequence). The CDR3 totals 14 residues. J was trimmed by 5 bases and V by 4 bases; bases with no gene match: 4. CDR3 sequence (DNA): TGTGCCAGCAGCGGGGGGACAGGGGGTACTGAAGCTTTCTTT. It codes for CASSGGTGGTEAFF.

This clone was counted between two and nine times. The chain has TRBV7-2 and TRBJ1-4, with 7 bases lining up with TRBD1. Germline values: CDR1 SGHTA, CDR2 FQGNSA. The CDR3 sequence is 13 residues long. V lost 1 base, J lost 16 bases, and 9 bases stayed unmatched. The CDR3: CASSLGRDSKKFF. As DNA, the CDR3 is TGTGCCAGCAGCTTAGGCCGGGACAGTAAGAAGTTTTTT.

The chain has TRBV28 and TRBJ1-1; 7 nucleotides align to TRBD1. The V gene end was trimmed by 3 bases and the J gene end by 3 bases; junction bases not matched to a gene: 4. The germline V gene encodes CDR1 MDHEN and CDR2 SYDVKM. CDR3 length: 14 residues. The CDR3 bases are TGTGCCAGCAGTTTGGGACAGTGGGACACTGAAGCTTTCTTT. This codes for CASSLGQWDTEAFF. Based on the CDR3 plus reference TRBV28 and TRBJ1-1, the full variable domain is DVKVTQSSRYLVKRTGEKVFLECVQDMDHENMFWYRQDPGLGLRLIYFSYDVKMKEKGDIPEGYSVSREKKERFSLILESASTNQTSMYLCASSLGQWDTEAFFGQGTRLTVV.

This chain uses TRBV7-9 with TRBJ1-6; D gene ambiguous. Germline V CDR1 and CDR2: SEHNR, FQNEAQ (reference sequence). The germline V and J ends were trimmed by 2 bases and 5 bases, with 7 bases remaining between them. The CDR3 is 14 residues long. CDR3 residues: CASSLSANNSPLHF. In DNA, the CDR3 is TGTGCCAGCAGCTTATCCGCTAATAATTCACCCCTCCACTTT.

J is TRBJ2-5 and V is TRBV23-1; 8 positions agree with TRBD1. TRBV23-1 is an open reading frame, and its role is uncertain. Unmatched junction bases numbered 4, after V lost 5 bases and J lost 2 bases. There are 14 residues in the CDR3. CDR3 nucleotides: TGCGCCAGCAGTGGCAGGGGGCTTCAAGAGACCCAGTACTTC. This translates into CASSGRGLQETQYF.

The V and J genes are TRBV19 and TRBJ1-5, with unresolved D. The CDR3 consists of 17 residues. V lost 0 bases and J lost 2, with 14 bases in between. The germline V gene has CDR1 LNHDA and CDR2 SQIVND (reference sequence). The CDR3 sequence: CASSIDPGRPGNQPQHF. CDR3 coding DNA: TGTGCCAGTAGTATAGACCCCGGGAGACCCGGCAATCAGCCCCAGCATTTT.

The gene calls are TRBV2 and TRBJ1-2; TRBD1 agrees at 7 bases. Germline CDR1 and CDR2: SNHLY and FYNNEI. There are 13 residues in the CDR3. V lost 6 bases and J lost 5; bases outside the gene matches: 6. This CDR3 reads CASRAGTEYGYTF. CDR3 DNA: TGTGCCAGCAGAGCCGGGACAGAGTATGGCTACACCTTC. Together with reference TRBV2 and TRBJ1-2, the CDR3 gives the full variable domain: EPEVTQTPSHQVTQMGQEVILRCVPISNHLYFYWYRQILGQKVEFLVSFYNNEISEKSEIFDDQFSVERPDGSNFTLKIRSTKLEDSAMYFCASRAGTEYGYTFGSGTRLTVV.

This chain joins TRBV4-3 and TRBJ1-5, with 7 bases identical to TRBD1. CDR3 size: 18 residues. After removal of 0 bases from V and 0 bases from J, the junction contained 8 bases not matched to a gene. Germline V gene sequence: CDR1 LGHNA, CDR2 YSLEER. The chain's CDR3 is CASSQDLGTANSNQPQHF. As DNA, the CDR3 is TGCGCCAGCAGCCAAGATCTTGGGACAGCGAATAGCAATCAGCCCCAGCATTTT.

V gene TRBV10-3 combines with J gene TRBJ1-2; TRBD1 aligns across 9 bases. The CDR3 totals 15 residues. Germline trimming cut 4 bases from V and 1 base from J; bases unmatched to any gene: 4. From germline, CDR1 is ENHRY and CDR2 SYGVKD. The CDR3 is CAISGGDRVNYGYTF. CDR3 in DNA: TGTGCCATCAGTGGGGGGGACAGGGTTAACTATGGCTACACCTTC.

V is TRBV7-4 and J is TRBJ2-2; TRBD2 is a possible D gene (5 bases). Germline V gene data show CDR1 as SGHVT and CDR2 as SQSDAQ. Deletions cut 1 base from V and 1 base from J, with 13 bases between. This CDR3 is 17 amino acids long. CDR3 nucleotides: TGTGCCAGCAGCTTAGAATTGGGGAGTTGGAACACCGGGGAGCTGTTTTTT. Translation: CASSLELGSWNTGELFF.

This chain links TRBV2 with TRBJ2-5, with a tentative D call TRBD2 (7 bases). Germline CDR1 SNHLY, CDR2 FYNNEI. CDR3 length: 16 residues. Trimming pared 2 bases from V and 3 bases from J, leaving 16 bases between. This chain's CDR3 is CASSESGGGGKETQYF. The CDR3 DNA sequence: TGTGCCAGCAGTGAATCTGGGGGAGGGGGGAAAGAGACCCAGTACTTC. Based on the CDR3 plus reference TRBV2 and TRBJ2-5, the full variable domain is EPEVTQTPSHQVTQMGQEVILRCVPISNHLYFYWYRQILGQKVEFLVSFYNNEISEKSEIFDDQFSVERPDGSNFTLKIRSTKLEDSAMYFCASSESGGGGKETQYFGPGTRLLVL.

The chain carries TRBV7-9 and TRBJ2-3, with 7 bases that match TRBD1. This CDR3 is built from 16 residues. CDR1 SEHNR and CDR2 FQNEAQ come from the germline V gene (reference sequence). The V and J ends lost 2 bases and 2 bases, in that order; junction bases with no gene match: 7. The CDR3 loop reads CASSLWGQGVTDTQYF. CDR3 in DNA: TGTGCCAGCAGCTTATGGGGTCAGGGGGTCACAGATACGCAGTATTTT.

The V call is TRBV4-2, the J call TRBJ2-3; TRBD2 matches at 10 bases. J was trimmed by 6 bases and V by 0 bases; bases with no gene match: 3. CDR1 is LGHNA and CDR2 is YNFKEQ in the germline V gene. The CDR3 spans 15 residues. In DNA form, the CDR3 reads TGTGCCAGCAGCCAAGAACTAGCGGGATTCGATACGCAGTATTTT. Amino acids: CASSQELAGFDTQYF.

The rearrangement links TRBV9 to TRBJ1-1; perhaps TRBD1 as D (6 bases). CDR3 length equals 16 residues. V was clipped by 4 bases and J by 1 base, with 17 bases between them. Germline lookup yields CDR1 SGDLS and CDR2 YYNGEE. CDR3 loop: CASSPQSGRGNTEAFF. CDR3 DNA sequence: TGTGCCAGCAGCCCCCAATCGGGCAGGGGGAACACTGAAGCTTTCTTT.

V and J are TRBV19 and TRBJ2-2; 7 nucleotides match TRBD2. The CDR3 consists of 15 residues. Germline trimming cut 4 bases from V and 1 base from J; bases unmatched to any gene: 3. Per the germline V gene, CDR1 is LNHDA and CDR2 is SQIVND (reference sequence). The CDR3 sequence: CASSRGLENTGELFF. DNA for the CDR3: TGTGCCAGTAGTAGAGGACTAGAGAACACCGGGGAGCTGTTTTTT.

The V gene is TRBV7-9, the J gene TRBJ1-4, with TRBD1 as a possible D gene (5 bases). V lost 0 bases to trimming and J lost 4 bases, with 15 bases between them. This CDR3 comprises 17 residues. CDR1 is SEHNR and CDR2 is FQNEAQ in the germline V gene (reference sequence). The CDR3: CASSLALLGGNNEKLFF. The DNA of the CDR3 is TGTGCCAGCAGCTTAGCGCTATTGGGGGGAAATAATGAAAAACTGTTTTTT.

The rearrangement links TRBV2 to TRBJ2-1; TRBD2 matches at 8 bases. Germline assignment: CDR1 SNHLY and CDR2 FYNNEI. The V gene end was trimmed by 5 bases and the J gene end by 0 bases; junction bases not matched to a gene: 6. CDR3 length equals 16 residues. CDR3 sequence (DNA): TGTGCCAGCAGTTACGGCGGGGGGAGCTCCTACAATGAGCAGTTCTTC. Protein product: CASSYGGGSSYNEQFF.

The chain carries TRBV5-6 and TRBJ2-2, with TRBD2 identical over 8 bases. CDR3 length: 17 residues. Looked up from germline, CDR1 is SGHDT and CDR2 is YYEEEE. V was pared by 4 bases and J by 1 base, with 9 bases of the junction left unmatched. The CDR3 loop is CASSRTILAGNTGELFF. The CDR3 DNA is TGTGCCAGCAGCCGGACTATTCTAGCGGGGAACACCGGGGAGCTGTTTTTT.

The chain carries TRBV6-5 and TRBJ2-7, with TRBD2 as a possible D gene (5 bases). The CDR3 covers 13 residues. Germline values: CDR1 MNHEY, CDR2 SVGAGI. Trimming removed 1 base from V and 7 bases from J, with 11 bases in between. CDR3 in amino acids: CASSYWKTGEQYF. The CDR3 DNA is TGTGCCAGCAGTTACTGGAAGACGGGGGAGCAGTACTTC.

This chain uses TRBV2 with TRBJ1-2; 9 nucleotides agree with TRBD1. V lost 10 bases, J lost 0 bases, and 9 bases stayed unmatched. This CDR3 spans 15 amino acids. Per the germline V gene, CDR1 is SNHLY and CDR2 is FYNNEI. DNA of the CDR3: TGTGCCACCTGGACAGGGGAGGAAACTAACTATGGCTACACCTTC. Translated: CATWTGEETNYGYTF.

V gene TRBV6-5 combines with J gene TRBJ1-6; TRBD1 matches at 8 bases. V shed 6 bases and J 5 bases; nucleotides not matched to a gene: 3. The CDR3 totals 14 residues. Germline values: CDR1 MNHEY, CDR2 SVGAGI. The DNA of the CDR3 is TGTGCCAGCAGGCCGGGACAGGATAATTCACCCCTCCACTTT. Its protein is CASRPGQDNSPLHF.

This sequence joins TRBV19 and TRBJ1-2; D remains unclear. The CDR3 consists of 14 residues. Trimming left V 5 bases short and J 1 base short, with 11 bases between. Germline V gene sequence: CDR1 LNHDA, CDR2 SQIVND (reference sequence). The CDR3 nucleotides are TGTGCCAGTAGTGGGCAGCTGATTAACTATGGCTACACCTTC. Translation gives CASSGQLINYGYTF.

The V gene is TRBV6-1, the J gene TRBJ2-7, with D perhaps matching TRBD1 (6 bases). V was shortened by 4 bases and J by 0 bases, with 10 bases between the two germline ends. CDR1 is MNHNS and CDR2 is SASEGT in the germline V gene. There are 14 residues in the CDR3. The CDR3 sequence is CASSGSDSSYEQYF. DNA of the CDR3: TGTGCCAGCAGTGGATCGGACAGCTCCTACGAGCAGTACTTC.

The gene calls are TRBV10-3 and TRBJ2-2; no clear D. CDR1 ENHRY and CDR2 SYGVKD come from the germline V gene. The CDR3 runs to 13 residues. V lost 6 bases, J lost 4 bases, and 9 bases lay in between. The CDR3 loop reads CAISTKPTGELFF. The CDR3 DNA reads TGTGCCATCAGCACGAAGCCCACCGGGGAGCTGTTTTTT.